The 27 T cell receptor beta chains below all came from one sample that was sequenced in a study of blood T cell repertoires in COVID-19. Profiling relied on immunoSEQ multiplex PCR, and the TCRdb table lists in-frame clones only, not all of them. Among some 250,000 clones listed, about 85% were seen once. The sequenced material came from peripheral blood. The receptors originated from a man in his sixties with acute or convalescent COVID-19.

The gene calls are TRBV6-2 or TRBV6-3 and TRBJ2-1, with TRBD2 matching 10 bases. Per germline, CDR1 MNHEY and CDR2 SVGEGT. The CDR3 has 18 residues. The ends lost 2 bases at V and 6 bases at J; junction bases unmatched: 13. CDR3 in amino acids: CASSYMNSGRPQGNEQFF. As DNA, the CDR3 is TGTGCCAGCAGTTACATGAATAGCGGGAGGCCCCAGGGCAATGAGCAGTTCTTC.

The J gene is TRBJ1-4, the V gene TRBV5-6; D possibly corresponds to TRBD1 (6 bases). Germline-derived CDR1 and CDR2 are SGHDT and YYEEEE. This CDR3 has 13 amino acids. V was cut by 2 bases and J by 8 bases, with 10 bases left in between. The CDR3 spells CASSFGTPEKLFF. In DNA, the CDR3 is TGTGCCAGCAGCTTTGGGACACCAGAAAAACTGTTTTTT.

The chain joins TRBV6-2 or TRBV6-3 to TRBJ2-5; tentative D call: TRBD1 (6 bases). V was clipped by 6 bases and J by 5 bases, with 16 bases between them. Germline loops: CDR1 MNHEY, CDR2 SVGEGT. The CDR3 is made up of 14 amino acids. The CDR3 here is CASSRRGQWETQYF. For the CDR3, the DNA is TGTGCCAGCAGCCGCCGAGGACAGTGGGAGACCCAGTACTTC.

The CDR3 protein is CASIGGGPGETQYF. CDR3 DNA: TGTGCCAGCATTGGGGGGGGCCCGGGGGAGACCCAGTACTTC. V gene TRBV6-5 combines with J gene TRBJ2-5, with D perhaps matching TRBD2 (7 bases). The germline V and J ends were trimmed by 7 bases and 5 bases, with 17 bases remaining between them. Germline assignment: CDR1 MNHEY and CDR2 SVGAGI. The length of the CDR3 is 14 residues.

The CDR3 loop reads CASSSRTSGRVLREQYF. Written as DNA, the CDR3 is TGTGCCAGCAGTTCGAGGACTAGCGGGAGGGTCCTCCGCGAGCAGTACTTC. The genes are TRBV28 and TRBJ2-7, with 15 bases lining up with TRBD2. Germline CDR1 MDHEN, CDR2 SYDVKM. CDR3 size: 17 residues. The J segment lost 6 bases and the V segment lost 4 bases, leaving 10 bases of the junction unmatched.

The CDR3 sequence: CASSQWGLAGEETQYF. DNA for the CDR3: TGTGCCAGCAGCCAATGGGGTCTAGCGGGGGAAGAGACCCAGTACTTC. The gene calls are TRBV3-1 (or the pseudogene TRBV3-2) and TRBJ2-5, with 10 nucleotides matching TRBD2. Germline V gives CDR1 LGHDT, CDR2 YNNKEL (reference sequence). The length of the CDR3 is 16 residues. The junction had 6 bases not matched to a gene; V was cut back by 2 bases and J by 3 bases.

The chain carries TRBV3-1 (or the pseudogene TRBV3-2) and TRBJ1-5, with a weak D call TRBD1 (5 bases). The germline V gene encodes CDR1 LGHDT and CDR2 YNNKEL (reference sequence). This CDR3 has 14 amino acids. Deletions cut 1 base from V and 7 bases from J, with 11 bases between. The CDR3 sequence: CASSQVTGAQPQHF. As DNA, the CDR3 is TGTGCCAGCAGCCAAGTGACTGGGGCCCAGCCCCAGCATTTT.

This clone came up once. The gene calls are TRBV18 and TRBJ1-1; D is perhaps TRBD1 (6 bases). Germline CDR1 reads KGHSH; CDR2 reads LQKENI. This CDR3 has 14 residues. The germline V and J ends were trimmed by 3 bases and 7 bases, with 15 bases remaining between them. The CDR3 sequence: CASSPPTGTYEAFF. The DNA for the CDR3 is TGTGCCAGCTCACCCCCAACCGGGACATATGAAGCTTTCTTT. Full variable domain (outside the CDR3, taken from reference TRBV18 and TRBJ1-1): NAGVMQNPRHLVRRRGQEARLRCSPMKGHSHVYWYRQLPEEGLKFMVYLQKENIIDESGMPKERFSAEFPKEGPSILRIQQVVRGDSAAYFCASSPPTGTYEAFFGQGTRLTVV.

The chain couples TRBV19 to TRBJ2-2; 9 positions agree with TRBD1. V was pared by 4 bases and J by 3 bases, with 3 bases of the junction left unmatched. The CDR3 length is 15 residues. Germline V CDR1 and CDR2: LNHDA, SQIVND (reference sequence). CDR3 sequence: CASSRTGGDTGELFF. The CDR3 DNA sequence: TGTGCCAGTAGTAGAACAGGGGGCGACACCGGGGAGCTGTTTTTT.

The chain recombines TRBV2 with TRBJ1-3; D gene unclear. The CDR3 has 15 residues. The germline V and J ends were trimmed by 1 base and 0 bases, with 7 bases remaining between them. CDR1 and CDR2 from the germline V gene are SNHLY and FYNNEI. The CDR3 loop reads CASSEGTVSGNTIYF. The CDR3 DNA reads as TGTGCCAGCAGTGAAGGGACTGTCTCTGGAAACACCATATATTTT.

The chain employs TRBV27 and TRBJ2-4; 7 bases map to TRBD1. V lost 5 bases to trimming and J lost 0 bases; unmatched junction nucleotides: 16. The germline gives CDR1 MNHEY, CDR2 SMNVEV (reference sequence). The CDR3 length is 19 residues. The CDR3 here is CASSANTGERYAAKNIQYF. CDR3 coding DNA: TGTGCCAGCAGTGCTAACACAGGGGAACGGTATGCAGCCAAAAACATTCAGTACTTC.

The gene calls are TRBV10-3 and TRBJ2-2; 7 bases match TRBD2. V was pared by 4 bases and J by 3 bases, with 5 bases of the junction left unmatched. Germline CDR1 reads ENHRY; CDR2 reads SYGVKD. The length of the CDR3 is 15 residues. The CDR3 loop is CAISGTAGDTGELFF. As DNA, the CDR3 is TGTGCCATCAGTGGGACCGCGGGGGACACCGGGGAGCTGTTTTTT.

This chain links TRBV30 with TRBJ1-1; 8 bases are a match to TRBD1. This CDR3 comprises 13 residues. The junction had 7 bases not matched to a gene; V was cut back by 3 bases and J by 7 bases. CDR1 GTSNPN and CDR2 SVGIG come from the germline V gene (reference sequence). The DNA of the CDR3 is TGTGCCTGGAGGGGACAGGCGCAGGGTGAAGCTTTCTTT. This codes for CAWRGQAQGEAFF. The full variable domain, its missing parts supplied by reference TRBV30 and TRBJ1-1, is SQTIHQWPATLVQPVGSPLSLECTVEGTSNPNLYWYRQAAGRGLQLLFYSVGIGQISSEVPQNLSASRPQDRQFILSSKKLLLSDSGFYLCAWRGQAQGEAFFGQGTRLTVV.

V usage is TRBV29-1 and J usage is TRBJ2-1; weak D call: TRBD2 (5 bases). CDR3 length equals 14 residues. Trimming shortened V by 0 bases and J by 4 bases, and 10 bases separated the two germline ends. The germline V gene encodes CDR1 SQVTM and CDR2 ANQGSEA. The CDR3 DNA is TGCAGCGTTGAAGATTCCCGGGGTTACAATGAGCAGTTCTTC. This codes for CSVEDSRGYNEQFF.

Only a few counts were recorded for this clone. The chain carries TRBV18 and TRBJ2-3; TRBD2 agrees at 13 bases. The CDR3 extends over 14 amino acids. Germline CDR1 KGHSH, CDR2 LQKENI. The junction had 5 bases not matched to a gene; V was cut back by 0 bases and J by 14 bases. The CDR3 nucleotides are TGTGCCAGCTCACCACCGACTAGCGGGGGGCAGGTGTATTTT. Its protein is CASSPPTSGGQVYF.

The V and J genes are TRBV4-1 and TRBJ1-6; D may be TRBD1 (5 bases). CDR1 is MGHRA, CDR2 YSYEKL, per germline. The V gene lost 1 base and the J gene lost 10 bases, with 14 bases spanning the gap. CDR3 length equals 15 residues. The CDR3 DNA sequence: TGCGCCAGCAGCCAAGTGGGGGACTTAGAGTCACCCCTCCACTTT. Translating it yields CASSQVGDLESPLHF.

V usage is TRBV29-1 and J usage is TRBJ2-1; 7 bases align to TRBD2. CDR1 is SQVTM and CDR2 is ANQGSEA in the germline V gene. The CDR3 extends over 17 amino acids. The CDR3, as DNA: TGCAGTGCGTCCGGACACTCAGCGGGGTCATTCTACAATGAGCAGTTCTTC. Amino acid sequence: CSASGHSAGSFYNEQFF.

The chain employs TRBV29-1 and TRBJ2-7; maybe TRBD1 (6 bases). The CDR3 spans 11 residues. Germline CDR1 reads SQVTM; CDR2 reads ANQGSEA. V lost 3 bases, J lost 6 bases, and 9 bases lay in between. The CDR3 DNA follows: TGCAGCGTTGATAAGGGGGTCGAGCAGTACTTC. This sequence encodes CSVDKGVEQYF.

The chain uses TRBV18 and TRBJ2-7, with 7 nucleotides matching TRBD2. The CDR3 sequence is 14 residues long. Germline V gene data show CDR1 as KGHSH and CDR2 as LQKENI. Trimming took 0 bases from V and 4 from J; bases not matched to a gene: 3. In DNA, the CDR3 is TGTGCCAGCTCACCACCGACCGGGAGGTACGAGCAGTACTTC. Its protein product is CASSPPTGRYEQYF.

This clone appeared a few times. CDR3 loop: CAWSYAGGLNEQFF. For the CDR3, the DNA is TGTGCCTGGAGTTACGCGGGGGGGCTCAATGAGCAGTTCTTC. This chain links TRBV30 with TRBJ2-1, with 9 bases aligning to TRBD2. The junction had 5 bases not matched to a gene; V was cut back by 2 bases and J by 6 bases. The CDR3 totals 14 residues. The V gene's germline CDR1 is GTSNPN and CDR2 SVGIG (reference sequence).

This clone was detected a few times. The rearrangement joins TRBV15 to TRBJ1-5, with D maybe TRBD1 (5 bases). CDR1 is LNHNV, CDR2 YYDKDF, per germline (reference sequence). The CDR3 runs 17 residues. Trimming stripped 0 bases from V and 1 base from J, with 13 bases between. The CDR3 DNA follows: TGTGCCACCAGCAGAGATCCAGGGATGAGGAGCAATCAGCCCCAGCATTTT. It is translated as CATSRDPGMRSNQPQHF.

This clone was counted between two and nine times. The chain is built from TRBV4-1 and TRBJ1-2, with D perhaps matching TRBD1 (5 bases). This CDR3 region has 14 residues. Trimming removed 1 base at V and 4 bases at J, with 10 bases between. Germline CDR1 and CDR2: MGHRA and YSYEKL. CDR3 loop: CASSQVGVGYGYTF. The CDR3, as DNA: TGCGCCAGCAGCCAAGTAGGGGTAGGCTATGGCTACACCTTC.

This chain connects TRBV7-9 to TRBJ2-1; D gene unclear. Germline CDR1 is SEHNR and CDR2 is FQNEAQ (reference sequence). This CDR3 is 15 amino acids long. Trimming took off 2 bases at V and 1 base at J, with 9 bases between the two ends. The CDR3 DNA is TGTGCCAGCAGCTTAATGACTCGATCCTACAATGAGCAGTTCTTC. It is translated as CASSLMTRSYNEQFF.

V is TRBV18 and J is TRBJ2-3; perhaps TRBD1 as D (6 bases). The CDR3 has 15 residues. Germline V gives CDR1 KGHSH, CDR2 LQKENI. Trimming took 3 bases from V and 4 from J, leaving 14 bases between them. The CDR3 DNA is TGTGCCAGCTCACCTCAAGGGGGTGGGCCAGATACGCAGTATTTT. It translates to CASSPQGGGPDTQYF.

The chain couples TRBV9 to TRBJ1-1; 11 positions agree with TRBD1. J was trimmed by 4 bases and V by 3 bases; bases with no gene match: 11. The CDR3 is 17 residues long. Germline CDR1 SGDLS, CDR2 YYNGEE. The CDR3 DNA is TGTGCCAGCAGCGCTCGGACAGGGGGCGCTGGGGGCACTGAAGCTTTCTTT. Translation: CASSARTGGAGGTEAFF.

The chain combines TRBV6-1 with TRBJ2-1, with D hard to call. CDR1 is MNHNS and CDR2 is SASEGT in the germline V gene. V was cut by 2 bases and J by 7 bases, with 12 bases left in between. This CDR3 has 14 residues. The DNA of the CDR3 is TGTGCCAGCAGTGAAATGTGGTTAGATAATGAGCAGTTCTTC. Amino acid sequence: CASSEMWLDNEQFF.

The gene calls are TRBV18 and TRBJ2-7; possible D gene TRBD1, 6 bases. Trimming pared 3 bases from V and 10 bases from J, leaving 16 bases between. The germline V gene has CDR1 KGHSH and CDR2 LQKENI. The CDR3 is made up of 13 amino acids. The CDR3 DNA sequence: TGTGCCAGCTCACCGGGACACCCGAGCGGTCAGTACTTC. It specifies CASSPGHPSGQYF.